This is a list of T cell receptor beta chains from one sample in a study of regulatory T cells in long-lasting Graves disease. TCRdb fed the multiplex PCR reads into MiXCR, producing one record per CDR3 protein. The table has around 450,000 distinct CDR3 sequences, 20% to 25% seen once; the top ten hold around 7%. This specimen was peripheral blood mononuclear cells (PBMCs), taken when the disease was refractory, from a patient treated with antithyroid drugs. The receptors here all came from a female donor with Graves disease. Both conserved end residues are part of each CDR3. Each record gives: clone size, D gene, J gene, V gene, CDR3 protein, CDR3 DNA. The D gene is left open where the match is weak. Rows may omit the clone size; those that give it use once, few, many or a size class.

>few|.|TRBJ1-5|TRBV24-1
CATSDFKSQPQHF
TGTGCCACCAGTGATTTTAAAAGCCAGCCCCAGCATTTT
>many|TRBD2|TRBJ2-4|TRBV12-3/TRBV12-4
CASGTSGLNRDF
TGTGCCAGCGGAACTAGCGGGCTAAACCGGGACTTC
>.|TRBD2|TRBJ2-5|TRBV20-1
CSADKPESGSKTQYF
TGCAGTGCCGATAAGCCAGAAAGCGGGAGTAAGACCCAGTACTTC
>few|.|TRBJ1-1|TRBV28
CASRMGLNTEAFF
TGTGCCAGCAGAATGGGGTTGAACACTGAAGCTTTCTTT
>few|TRBD2|TRBJ2-7|TRBV29-1
CSVETSGTYEQYF
TGCAGCGTTGAAACTAGCGGGACCTACGAGCAGTACTTC
>few|TRBD1|TRBJ1-1|TRBV5-5
CASSLGTADEAFF
TGTGCCAGCAGCCTCGGGACAGCAGATGAAGCTTTCTTT
>once|TRBD2|TRBJ2-6|TRBV9
CASSVAREGPSGANVLTF
TGTGCCAGCAGCGTAGCTCGGGAGGGCCCCTCTGGGGCCAACGTCCTGACTTTC
>many|TRBD1|TRBJ2-7|TRBV2
CASTPDRGIHEQYF
TGTGCCAGCACCCCGGACAGGGGGATCCACGAGCAGTACTTC
>.|.|TRBJ2-6|TRBV7-9
CASSSWGEQGANVLTF
TGTGCCAGCAGCTCCTGGGGGGAGCAGGGGGCCAACGTCCTGACTTTC
>few|.|TRBJ1-2|TRBV19
CASKAGPSSGYTF
TGTGCCAGTAAGGCCGGACCCAGTAGTGGCTACACCTTC
>.|.|TRBJ1-2|TRBV7-9
CASSFEVIGYTF
TGTGCCAGCAGCTTTGAGGTTATTGGCTACACCTTC
>many|.|TRBJ2-5|TRBV28
CASSKTGRSRETQYF
TGTGCCAGCAGTAAGACGGGACGGTCAAGGGAGACCCAGTACTTC
>.|.|TRBJ2-1|TRBV24-1
CATSDFSGSSYNEQFF
TGTGCCACCAGTGATTTCAGCGGCAGCTCCTACAATGAGCAGTTCTTC
>few|TRBD2|TRBJ2-7|TRBV12-3/TRBV12-4
CATGRDPTYEQYF
TGTGCCACGGGGAGGGACCCTACCTACGAGCAGTACTTC
>many|.|TRBJ2-5|TRBV7-6
CASSLASEETQYF
TGTGCCAGCAGCTTAGCGTCCGAGGAGACCCAGTACTTC
>.|TRBD1|TRBJ2-7|TRBV4-1
CASSLGQTGKSTYEQYF
TGCGCCAGCAGCCTAGGGCAGACAGGGAAATCGACCTACGAGCAGTACTTC
>few|.|TRBJ1-3|TRBV19
CASSFEALAFSGNTIYF
TGTGCCAGTAGTTTCGAAGCCCTAGCCTTCTCTGGAAACACCATATATTTT
>many|.|TRBJ2-5|TRBV24-1
CATSDLHSQETQYF
TGTGCCACCAGTGATTTGCATTCTCAAGAGACCCAGTACTTC
>.|.|TRBJ1-2|TRBV9
CASGLPNYGYTF
TGTGCCAGCGGACTACCCAACTATGGCTACACCTTC
>.|.|TRBJ1-6|TRBV10-3
CAISESRGGNNSPLHF
TGTGCCATCAGTGAGTCGAGGGGGGGTAATAATTCACCCCTCCACTTT
>many|TRBD1|TRBJ1-2|TRBV29-1
CSVRDRAVGNYGYTF
TGCAGCGTGAGGGACAGAGCAGTGGGTAACTATGGCTACACCTTC
>.|.|TRBJ1-5|TRBV6-2/TRBV6-3
CASSSPDVSEPQHF
TGTGCCAGCAGTTCCCCAGACGTAAGTGAGCCCCAGCATTTT
>.|.|TRBJ2-2|TRBV9
CASSSLPGLASGELFF
TGTGCCAGCAGCTCCTTACCAGGGCTAGCGAGCGGGGAGCTGTTTTTT
>few|TRBD2|TRBJ2-7|TRBV12-5
CASGQGTSVIYEQYF
TGTGCTAGTGGACAGGGGACTAGCGTTATCTACGAGCAGTACTTC
>many|.|TRBJ2-2|TRBV11-1
CASSLMGAGGELFF
TGTGCCAGCAGCTTAATGGGAGCTGGCGGGGAGCTGTTTTTT
>many|.|TRBJ2-7|TRBV6-1
CASSEDKISYEQYF
TGTGCCAGCAGTGAAGATAAGATATCCTACGAGCAGTACTTC
>many|.|TRBJ1-1|TRBV7-3
CASSLMRDTEAFF
TGTGCCAGCAGCTTAATGCGGGACACTGAAGCTTTCTTT
>.|.|TRBJ1-5|TRBV19
CASSARTVNQPQHF
TGTGCCAGTAGTGCAAGGACAGTTAATCAGCCCCAGCATTTT
>.|.|TRBJ2-1|TRBV6-5
CASSSGSPGQYNEQFF
TGTGCCAGCAGTTCGGGTTCCCCTGGGCAGTACAATGAGCAGTTCTTC
>.|.|TRBJ2-2|TRBV15
CATSREKSSSNTGELFF
TGTGCCACCAGCAGAGAGAAGTCCAGCTCGAACACCGGGGAGCTGTTTTTT
>many|TRBD1|TRBJ2-2|TRBV28
CATSGTGGLYNTGELFF
TGTGCCACCTCCGGGACAGGGGGCCTATATAATACCGGGGAGCTGTTTTTT
>many|.|TRBJ1-5|TRBV6-5
CASSSTPGGRGNQPQHF
TGTGCCAGCAGTTCGACCCCGGGCGGCAGAGGCAATCAGCCCCAGCATTTT
>many|TRBD1|TRBJ2-5|TRBV2
CASSIQGARETQYF
TGTGCCAGCAGTATACAGGGGGCGCGAGAGACCCAGTACTTC
>few|.|TRBJ1-1|TRBV18
CASSPPSGRTEAFF
TGTGCCAGCTCACCACCCTCCGGACGCACTGAAGCTTTCTTT
>many|TRBD1|TRBJ1-4|TRBV10-3
CAISESYGGQMGTGGEKLFF
TGTGCCATCAGTGAGTCTTACGGTGGACAGATGGGTACAGGGGGTGAAAAACTGTTTTTT
>many|TRBD1|TRBJ2-5|TRBV2
CASSEGQGTTQYF
TGTGCCAGCAGTGAAGGACAGGGGACGACCCAGTACTTC
>.|.|TRBJ2-5|TRBV6-1
CASSEALRGGETQYF
TGTGCCAGCAGTGAAGCGCTTCGAGGGGGAGAGACCCAGTACTTC
>few|TRBD2|TRBJ2-7|TRBV28
CASRGRGYEQYF
TGTGCCAGCAGGGGGAGGGGCTACGAGCAGTACTTC
>.|TRBD1|TRBJ1-5|TRBV19
CASSVPGQGNQPQHF
TGTGCCAGTAGTGTCCCGGGACAGGGGAATCAGCCCCAGCATTTT
>many|.|TRBJ1-4|TRBV14
CASSRFRSTNEKLFF
TGTGCCAGCAGCCGGTTCCGTTCAACTAATGAAAAACTGTTTTTT
>.|.|TRBJ1-5|TRBV15
CATSRDAPTRQPQHF
TGTGCCACCAGCAGAGATGCCCCCACCCGTCAGCCCCAGCATTTT
>few|.|TRBJ2-4|TRBV28
CASSFWGEGTKNIQYF
TGTGCCAGCAGTTTCTGGGGGGAAGGGACCAAAAACATTCAGTACTTC
>many|TRBD1|TRBJ2-5|TRBV24-1
CATSKDRAEETQYF
TGTGCCACCAGTAAAGACAGGGCCGAAGAGACCCAGTACTTC
>many|.|TRBJ1-2|TRBV12-3/TRBV12-4
CASSALYGYTF
TGTGCCAGCTCCGCCCTCTATGGCTACACCTTC
>.|.|TRBJ2-7|TRBV5-1
CASSLGWTEIPDEQYF
TGCGCCAGCAGCTTGGGGTGGACAGAAATACCAGACGAGCAGTACTTC
>many|TRBD1|TRBJ1-2|TRBV6-5
CASSYAGGGYTF
TGTGCCAGCAGTTACGCAGGGGGAGGCTACACCTTC
>few|.|TRBJ1-2|TRBV9
CASSVDVFDYGYTF
TGTGCCAGCAGCGTAGACGTATTCGACTATGGCTACACCTTC
>few|.|TRBJ1-1|TRBV5-1
CASSFGGEWDTEAFF
TGCGCCAGCAGCTTTGGTGGGGAGTGGGACACTGAAGCTTTCTTT
>many|.|TRBJ1-5|TRBV28
CASRVEGQPQHF
TGTGCCAGCAGAGTGGAGGGCCAGCCCCAGCATTTT
>.|.|TRBJ2-3|TRBV7-3
CASSQGMWGTDTQYF
TGTGCCAGCAGCCAAGGCATGTGGGGCACAGATACGCAGTATTTT
>.|TRBD1|TRBJ1-1|TRBV5-1
CASSLQGAGTEAFF
TGCGCCAGCAGCTTACAGGGGGCCGGCACTGAAGCTTTCTTT
>.|.|TRBJ1-5|TRBV18
CVSSGTDDQPQHF
TGTGTCAGCTCCGGGACCGACGATCAGCCCCAGCATTTT
>many|TRBD1|TRBJ1-5|TRBV13
CASGNRGNQPQHF
TGTGCCAGCGGGAACAGGGGGAATCAGCCCCAGCATTTT
>many|.|TRBJ1-3|TRBV2
CASSSGTTSGNTIYF
TGTGCCAGCAGTTCCGGGACAACTTCTGGAAACACCATATATTTT
>few|.|TRBJ1-2|TRBV12-3/TRBV12-4
CASTKGPGRSYGYTF
TGTGCCAGCACCAAGGGCCCCGGACGGAGTTATGGCTACACCTTC
>many|.|TRBJ1-2|TRBV6-2/TRBV6-3
CASSYGSEDYYGYTF
TGTGCCAGCAGTTACGGATCGGAGGACTACTATGGCTACACCTTC
>many|.|TRBJ1-1|TRBV28
CASSPSAGEAFF
TGTGCCAGCAGTCCCTCGGCGGGTGAAGCTTTCTTT
>.|.|TRBJ2-1|TRBV28
CASSPQRGLSYNEQFF
TGTGCCAGCAGCCCACAAAGGGGTCTCTCCTACAATGAGCAGTTCTTC